This T cell receptor beta chain was sequenced in a study of shared clonotypes between healthy human individuals. Method: immunoSEQ multiplex PCR; TCRdb's copy keeps in-frame clones and lacks some. This table has approximately 1,500,000 clones, approximately 96% appearing once. Germline CDR1 is MNHEY and CDR2 is SMNVEV (reference sequence). CDR3 size: 14 residues. The junction had 3 bases not matched to a gene; V was cut back by 4 bases and J by 2 bases. Specimen: naive CD4+ T cells sorted from blood. Specified subset: CD45RA+ positively selected. This receptor was identified in a man younger than 45 in good health. The chain recombines TRBV27 with TRBJ2-5; 8 nucleotides agree with TRBD2. In DNA form, the CDR3 reads TGTGCCAGCAGTTCTAGCGGGCGGCAAGAGACCCAGTACTTC. This sequence encodes CASSSSGRQETQYF.